The clone carrying this T cell receptor (beta chain) has just a few counts. Its antigen remains unidentified. This sample is drawn from a study of response to subunit inactivated influenza vaccine. Study findings and constraints: The authors proposed limited new T cell recruitment per seasonal influenza vaccination.

TCRdb passed the RT-PCR reads through MiXCR, listing each CDR3 protein once. The sample has under 800,000 distinct CDR3 sequences, about 15% seen once. V lost 4 bases and J 2 bases, leaving 18 bases between the germline ends. Germline V gene data show CDR1 as DFQATT and CDR2 as SNEGSKA (reference sequence). CDR3 size: 16 residues. The gene calls are TRBV20-1 and TRBJ1-5, with D possibly TRBD1 on 5 matching bases. The sequence was obtained from a man aged 50-60 years who received an inactivated influenza vaccine. Sequenced material: PBMCs from blood, taken 14 to 15 days before vaccination. CDR3 sequence (DNA): TGCAGTGCTATAAGTTGGGGAGGGGTGGGCAATCAGCCCCAGCATTTT. It yields the protein CSAISWGGVGNQPQHF.